Sequencing of this T cell receptor (beta chain) was carried out in a study of T-cell reconstitution after alpha-beta-depleted transplantation in children. The authors prepared the TCRbeta library with unique molecular identifiers. MiXCR, applied by TCRdb to the PCR reads, yields one record per CDR3 protein. The table records roughly 180,000 distinct CDR3 sequences, around 10% of them present only once. Study-wide points: Several hundred graft clones that had expanded were reportedly the source of alpha-beta T cells about two months after transplant. Some patients owed their high day-60 TCRbeta diversity to surviving recipient T cells and thymic progenitors.

In its sample, this clonotype was seen many times. As yet, its antigen is unknown. Germline V gene data show CDR1 as MDHEN and CDR2 as SYDVKM. The CDR3 covers 14 residues. V lost 6 bases to trimming and J lost 4 bases, with 15 bases between them. The specimen comprised PBMCs, sampled before TCRalphabeta/CD19-depleted stem cell transplant. The sequence was collected from a boy aged 2 to 10 with acute myeloid leukemia, due to receive a stem cell transplant. The chain is built from TRBV28 and TRBJ1-2; possible D gene TRBD1, 6 bases. The CDR3 region is CASRLPTGTYGYTF. For the CDR3, the DNA is TGTGCCAGCAGACTACCGACAGGAACCTATGGCTACACCTTC.